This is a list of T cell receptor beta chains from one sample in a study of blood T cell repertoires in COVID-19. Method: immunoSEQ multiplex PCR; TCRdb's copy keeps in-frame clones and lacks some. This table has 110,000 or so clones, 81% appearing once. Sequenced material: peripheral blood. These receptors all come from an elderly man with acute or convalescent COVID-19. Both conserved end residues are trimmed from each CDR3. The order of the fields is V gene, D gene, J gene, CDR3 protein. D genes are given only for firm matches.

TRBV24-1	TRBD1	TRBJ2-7	ATSARDRPYEQY
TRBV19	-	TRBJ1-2	ASRHEPTGNYGYT
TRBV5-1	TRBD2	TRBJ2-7	ASSPAGTSGYEQY
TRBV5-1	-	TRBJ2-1	ASSLSGQSYNEQF
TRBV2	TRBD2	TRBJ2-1	ASSRRSGRNSYNEQF
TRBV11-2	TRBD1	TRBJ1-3	ASSLIYSGTGAGNTIY
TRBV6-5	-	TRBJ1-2	ASSLGGLNYGYT
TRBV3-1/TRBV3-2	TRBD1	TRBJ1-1	ASSRSGGTGARAF
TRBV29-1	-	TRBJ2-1	SVGQTKDNEQF
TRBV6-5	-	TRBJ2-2	ASRRQAANTGELF